What follows describes a single T cell receptor (beta chain). Libraries were prepared by immunoSEQ multiplex PCR; TCRdb keeps only in-frame clonotypes and omits some of them. The sample yields roughly 120,000 clones, about 92% seen once. The data originate from a study of blood T cell repertoires in COVID-19. The V and J ends lost 5 bases and 6 bases respectively, with 11 bases between them. CDR3 length equals 12 residues. Per germline, CDR1 SGHRS and CDR2 YFSETQ. Sequencing used peripheral blood. This clonotype was obtained from a man aged 50-59 years with active COVID-19. This chain joins TRBV5-1 and TRBJ1-2; tentatively, D is TRBD1 (5 bases). CDR3 region: CASSSPGDGYTF. CDR3 DNA sequence: TGCGCCAGCAGTTCCCCGGGGGATGGCTACACCTTC.